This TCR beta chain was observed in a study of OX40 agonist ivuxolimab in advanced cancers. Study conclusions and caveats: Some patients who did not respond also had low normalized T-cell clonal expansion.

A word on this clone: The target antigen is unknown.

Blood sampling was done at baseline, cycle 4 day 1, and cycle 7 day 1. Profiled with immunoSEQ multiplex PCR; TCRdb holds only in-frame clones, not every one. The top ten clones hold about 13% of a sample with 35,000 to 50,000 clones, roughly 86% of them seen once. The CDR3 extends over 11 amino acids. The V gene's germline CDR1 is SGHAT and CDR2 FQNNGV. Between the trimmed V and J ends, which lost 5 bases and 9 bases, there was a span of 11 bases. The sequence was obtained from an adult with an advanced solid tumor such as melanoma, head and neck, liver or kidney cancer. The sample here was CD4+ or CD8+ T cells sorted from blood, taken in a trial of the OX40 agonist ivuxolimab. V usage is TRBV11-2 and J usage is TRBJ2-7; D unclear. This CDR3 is CASSPGLGQYF. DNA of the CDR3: TGTGCCAGCAGCCCGGGTCTAGGGCAGTACTTC.